Listed here are 28 T cell receptor beta chains from one sample, sequenced in a study of blood T cell repertoires in COVID-19. The repertoire was sequenced with immunoSEQ multiplex PCR; TCRdb's copy has only in-frame clones and lacks some. The sample has 150,000 to 200,000 clones; around 76% are singletons. Sequenced: peripheral blood. These receptors all stem from a woman in her sixties with COVID-19, enrolled during active disease.

The chain links TRBV5-1 to TRBJ1-5; the D gene is possibly TRBD1 (6 bases). V was shortened by 3 bases and J by 0 bases, with 13 bases between the two germline ends. Germline V gene data show CDR1 as SGHRS and CDR2 as YFSETQ. This CDR3 comprises 16 residues. Here the CDR3 reads CASSWQGRYSNQPQHF. The DNA of the CDR3 is TGCGCCAGCAGCTGGCAGGGGCGGTATAGCAATCAGCCCCAGCATTTT.

This clone was recorded once. The chain links TRBV6-5 to TRBJ1-2; 9 bases line up with TRBD1. This CDR3 region has 15 residues. V shed 6 bases, J shed 7 bases, and the junction held 12 bases outside the gene matches. In germline, CDR1 is MNHEY, CDR2 SVGAGI. The CDR3 region is CASRPTGGMTVGYTF. The CDR3, as DNA: TGTGCCAGCAGGCCCACAGGGGGCATGACGGTTGGCTACACCTTC.

The rearrangement uses TRBV6-2 or TRBV6-3 and TRBJ1-5; D may be TRBD1 (6 bases). The V end lost 6 bases, the J end lost 0 bases, and 12 bases lay between the germline ends. Germline V gene data show CDR1 as MNHEY and CDR2 as SVGEGT. The CDR3 contains 15 residues. CDR3: CASSHRGASNQPQHF. The CDR3 coding sequence is TGTGCCAGCAGCCACCGGGGGGCTAGCAATCAGCCCCAGCATTTT.

This clone was counted between two and nine times. This chain connects TRBV28 to TRBJ2-2; TRBD2 is a possible D gene (5 bases). Germline V lookup: CDR1 MDHEN, CDR2 SYDVKM. Deletions cut 8 bases from V and 4 bases from J, with 11 bases between. The CDR3 runs 13 residues. CDR3 DNA: TGTGCCAGCGGATCGGGATTCACCGGGGAGCTGTTTTTT. Protein sequence: CASGSGFTGELFF.

The chain's CDR3 is CASRVPGTGGYGYTF. Here the CDR3 DNA reads TGTGCCAGCAGGGTTCCCGGGACAGGGGGATATGGCTACACCTTC. This chain joins TRBV28 and TRBJ1-2, with TRBD1 identical over 11 bases. The germline V gene has CDR1 MDHEN and CDR2 SYDVKM. V was clipped by 6 bases and J by 5 bases; unmatched bases: 8. The CDR3 consists of 15 residues.

The rearrangement uses TRBV14 and TRBJ2-3; 10 nucleotides line up with TRBD2. Trimming at V came to 0 bases and at J to 6 bases, leaving 12 bases not matched to a gene. Germline values: CDR1 SGHDN, CDR2 FVKESK. The CDR3 consists of 18 residues. The CDR3 nucleotides are TGTGCCAGCAGCCAAGATTTCCGGACTAGCGGTGGAGTCGATACGCAGTATTTT. It is translated as CASSQDFRTSGGVDTQYF.

The J gene is TRBJ2-2, the V gene TRBV6-6; D might be TRBD1 (5 bases). The CDR3 extends over 19 amino acids. The germline V and J ends were trimmed by 6 bases and 0 bases, with 23 bases remaining between them. The V gene's germline CDR1 is MNHNY and CDR2 SVGAGI (reference sequence). The CDR3 DNA follows: TGTGCCAGCAGCTCTTTACCTCTTACAGGCGACGCGAACACCGGGGAGCTGTTTTTT. Translated: CASSSLPLTGDANTGELFF.

The gene calls are TRBV7-9 and TRBJ2-6, with a tentative D call TRBD2 (5 bases). This CDR3 contains 15 residues. Germline CDR1 reads SEHNR; CDR2 reads FQNEAQ (reference sequence). The ends were cut back, 1 base at V and 7 bases at J, with 11 bases in the middle. CDR3 loop: CASSLDVGVANVLTF. The CDR3 region has the DNA TGTGCCAGCAGCTTAGACGTCGGGGTAGCCAACGTCCTGACTTTC.

This clone was recorded a few times. The rearrangement links TRBV6-6 to TRBJ2-3; TRBD2 matches 7 bases. Germline loops: CDR1 MNHNY, CDR2 SVGAGI (reference sequence). Unmatched junction bases numbered 5, after V lost 8 bases and J lost 0 bases. The CDR3 has 14 amino acids. In nucleotides, the CDR3 is TGTGCCAGCCAACTAGCGTCTAGCACAGATACGCAGTATTTT. Translation gives CASQLASSTDTQYF.

The CDR3 here is CASSQDGSGGPYNEQFF. CDR3 in DNA: TGCGCCAGCAGCCAAGACGGTAGCGGGGGGCCCTACAATGAGCAGTTCTTC. The gene calls are TRBV4-1 and TRBJ2-1, with 10 bases fitting TRBD2. This CDR3 contains 17 residues. With 0 bases clipped from V and 2 bases from J, the junction kept 4 bases outside the gene matches. From germline, CDR1 is MGHRA and CDR2 YSYEKL.

The gene calls are TRBV11-1 and TRBJ1-5; the match to TRBD1 covers 9 bases. Germline trimming cut 5 bases from V and 2 bases from J; bases unmatched to any gene: 4. Germline V CDR1 and CDR2: SGHAT, FQDESV (reference sequence). The CDR3 loop spans 15 amino acids. This CDR3 reads CASSLGTGRNQPQHF. Written as DNA, the CDR3 is TGTGCCAGCAGCCTAGGGACAGGGCGCAATCAGCCCCAGCATTTT.

The rearrangement uses TRBV7-9 and TRBJ2-5; 13 bases map to TRBD2. J lost 5 bases, V lost 5 bases, and 5 bases had no gene match. The length of the CDR3 is 15 residues. Germline CDR1 SEHNR, CDR2 FQNEAQ (reference sequence). The CDR3 loop is CASSPTSGGSETQYF. Written as DNA, the CDR3 is TGTGCCAGCAGCCCGACTAGCGGGGGGTCGGAGACCCAGTACTTC.

This clone was recorded a few times. DNA for the CDR3: TGTGCCAGCAGCTTAGTGTGGCGGACAGGGTCGAACGAGCAGTACTTC. Translated: CASSLVWRTGSNEQYF. This chain links TRBV7-2 with TRBJ2-7, with 8 bases that match TRBD1. The J segment lost 5 bases and the V segment lost 1 base, leaving 10 bases of the junction unmatched. Germline CDR1 and CDR2: SGHTA and FQGNSA. CDR3 length: 16 residues. The full variable domain, rest sourced from reference TRBV7-2 and TRBJ2-7, is GAGVSQSPSNKVTEKGKDVELRCDPISGHTALYWYRQSLGQGLEFLIYFQGNSAPDKSGLPSDRFSAERTGGSVSTLTIQRTQQEDSAVYLCASSLVWRTGSNEQYFGPGTRLTVT.

On this clone: The same CDR3 also results from other DNA sequences found in this sample. This chain connects TRBV7-9 to TRBJ2-1; D call uncertain. Per the germline V gene, CDR1 is SEHNR and CDR2 is FQNEAQ (reference sequence). CDR3 size: 14 residues. Trimming pared 0 bases from V and 3 bases from J, leaving 6 bases between. CDR3 protein: CASSLASSYNEQFF. The CDR3 DNA follows: TGTGCCAGCAGCTTAGCGTCCAGCTACAATGAGCAGTTCTTC.

As DNA, the CDR3 is TGCAGCGTTGGGGCCTTCCGGGGGGGCGCGGGGGAGCTGTTTTTT. Protein product: CSVGAFRGGAGELFF. This chain uses TRBV29-1 with TRBJ2-2; TRBD2 aligns across 8 bases. Germline V lookup: CDR1 SQVTM, CDR2 ANQGSEA. V shed 4 bases, J shed 8 bases, and the junction held 12 bases outside the gene matches. The CDR3 covers 15 residues.

The gene calls are TRBV3-1 (or the pseudogene TRBV3-2) and TRBJ1-6; 11 bases are a match to TRBD1. CDR1 LGHDT and CDR2 YNNKEL come from the germline V gene (reference sequence). The CDR3 runs 16 residues. V shed 4 bases and J 9 bases; nucleotides not matched to a gene: 8. The CDR3 DNA reads as TGTGCCAGCAGCCCACGGACAGGGGGCCTACTTTCACCCCTCCACTTT. It specifies CASSPRTGGLLSPLHF.

CDR3 residues: CASSLDSQNSPLHF. The DNA of the CDR3 is TGTGCCAGCAGCTTGGACAGCCAAAATTCACCCCTCCACTTT. This chain connects TRBV11-1 to TRBJ1-6; D possibly corresponds to TRBD1 (6 bases). There are 14 residues in the CDR3. The germline gives CDR1 SGHAT, CDR2 FQDESV (reference sequence). Trimming cost V 3 bases and J 7 bases, with 10 bases left between them.

V gene TRBV7-3 combines with J gene TRBJ2-5; 9 nucleotides align to TRBD2. V lost 5 bases to trimming and J lost 1 base; unmatched junction nucleotides: 5. CDR1 and CDR2 (germline): SGHTA, FQGTGA. The CDR3 totals 15 residues. CDR3 sequence: CASSRAGGSQETQYF. The CDR3 DNA reads as TGTGCCAGCAGCCGAGCGGGGGGATCCCAAGAGACCCAGTACTTC. The variable domain in full, completed from reference TRBV7-3 and TRBJ2-5, reads GAGVSQTPSNKVTEKGKYVELRCDPISGHTALYWYRQSLGQGPEFLIYFQGTGAADDSGLPNDRFFAVRPEGSVSTLKIQRTERGDSAVYLCASSRAGGSQETQYFGPGTRLLVL.

The chain links TRBV7-9 to TRBJ2-1, with D maybe TRBD1 (5 bases). The germline gives CDR1 SEHNR, CDR2 FQNEAQ (reference sequence). The CDR3 totals 19 residues. Trimming left V 0 bases short and J 5 bases short, with 23 bases between. The CDR3 protein is CASSLARQPRQSFNNEQFF. The CDR3 nucleotides read TGTGCCAGCAGCTTAGCGCGACAACCGAGACAGAGCTTCAACAATGAGCAGTTCTTC.

The chain has TRBV6-5 and TRBJ1-3, with unresolved D. Germline V gene sequence: CDR1 MNHEY, CDR2 SVGAGI. Trimming pared 5 bases from V and 8 bases from J, leaving 16 bases between. This CDR3 has 14 amino acids. The CDR3 DNA reads TGTGCCAGCAGTCCACGGACCGGAGGAGACACCATATATTTT. Translated: CASSPRTGGDTIYF.

Written as DNA, the CDR3 is TGTGCCAGCTCACCATCGGCAGGGCTTACCTATGGCTACACCTTC. Translation: CASSPSAGLTYGYTF. V and J are TRBV18 and TRBJ1-2; D might be TRBD1 (5 bases). Germline loops: CDR1 KGHSH, CDR2 LQKENI. V was shortened by 2 bases and J by 4 bases, with 14 bases between the two germline ends. The CDR3 totals 15 residues.

A word on this clone: Other DNA variants within this sample encode the same CDR3. The V and J genes are TRBV7-3 and TRBJ2-2; 12 bases fit TRBD2. V dropped 2 bases and J dropped 4; count of bases not matched to a gene: 5. Germline assignment: CDR1 SGHTA and CDR2 FQGTGA. The CDR3 runs 17 residues. DNA of the CDR3: TGTGCCAGCAGCTTACTAGCGGGAGGGCCGGGCACCGGGGAGCTGTTTTTT. Translated, it gives CASSLLAGGPGTGELFF.

The rearrangement links TRBV6-5 to TRBJ2-2; TRBD1 is a possible D gene (6 bases). This CDR3 has 14 residues. V shed 6 bases and J shed 0 bases, with 8 bases lying between them. Germline V gene sequence: CDR1 MNHEY, CDR2 SVGAGI. The CDR3 sequence is CASRGHSNTGELFF. CDR3 nucleotides: TGTGCCAGCAGGGGACATTCGAACACCGGGGAGCTGTTTTTT.

The CDR3 DNA reads TGTGCCAGCAGCTCCCGTGGGAGCACTGAAGCTTTCTTT. Protein: CASSSRGSTEAFF. This sequence joins TRBV7-3 and TRBJ1-1; D unresolved. The V gene's germline CDR1 is SGHTA and CDR2 FQGTGA. The V end was cut by 4 bases, the J end by 4 bases, with 10 bases between. This CDR3 is 13 amino acids long.

The V call is TRBV5-8, the J call TRBJ1-2; 7 positions agree with TRBD1. With 0 bases clipped from V and 7 bases from J, the junction kept 9 bases outside the gene matches. Germline lookup yields CDR1 SGHTS and CDR2 YDEGEE. The CDR3 is 15 amino acids. CDR3 amino acids: CASSLDEGAIGGYTF. In DNA, the CDR3 is TGTGCCAGCAGCTTGGACGAGGGGGCTATAGGTGGCTACACCTTC.

This clone was seen more than once but under ten times. The rearrangement links TRBV5-1 to TRBJ2-5; the D gene is possibly TRBD2 (6 bases). Trimming left V 3 bases short and J 2 bases short, with 11 bases between. This CDR3 spans 14 amino acids. Germline loops: CDR1 SGHRS, CDR2 YFSETQ. The CDR3 protein is CASSSPGGQETQYF. CDR3 sequence (DNA): TGCGCCAGCAGCTCCCCTGGGGGGCAAGAGACCCAGTACTTC.

This chain joins TRBV9 and TRBJ1-1; TRBD1 is a possible D gene (6 bases). Germline V lookup: CDR1 SGDLS, CDR2 YYNGEE. The CDR3 consists of 14 residues. Trimming stripped 4 bases from V and 4 bases from J, with 14 bases between. CDR3 sequence reads: CASSPTGRITEAFF. The CDR3 bases are TGTGCCAGCAGCCCGACAGGTCGGATCACTGAAGCTTTCTTT.

This sequence joins TRBV27 and TRBJ2-3; D is uncertain. The V gene lost 2 bases and the J gene lost 1 base, with 10 bases spanning the gap. The CDR3 spans 15 residues. Germline V gives CDR1 MNHEY, CDR2 SMNVEV (reference sequence). CDR3: CASSLTTPRTDTQYF. Written as DNA, the CDR3 is TGTGCCAGCAGTTTAACAACCCCCCGCACAGATACGCAGTATTTT.